This TCR beta chain was sequenced in a study of cytomegalovirus exposure and HLA in healthy donors. Points from the study as a whole: Certain sequence variants were highly shared and formed a cluster, and this cluster was likely a sequencing artifact. Roughly uniform depth of sequencing across donors was assumed in presence/absence analyses. Some V segments, TRBV6-2 and TRBV6-3 among them, were indistinguishable and were therefore excluded. Per published accounts, TCR beta sequences correctly predicted the HLA-A and HLA-B alleles of most subjects.

Concerning this clone: Its antigen is unidentified.

With 60 Vbeta and 13 Jbeta primers, the PCR was carried out. The assay was immunoSEQ multiplex PCR, and TCRdb's table has in-frame clones only and misses some. The sample holds 160,000 or so clones, under 85% seen once. Germline V gives CDR1 SNHLY, CDR2 FYNNEI. This CDR3 has 15 residues. Trimming shortened V by 5 bases and J by 4 bases, and 15 bases separated the two germline ends. Material for sequencing was PBMCs. The source of this sequence is a man aged 50-59 years in good health and CMV-seropositive. The V and J genes are TRBV2 and TRBJ2-1, with a weak D call TRBD2 (6 bases). The CDR3 DNA follows: TGTGCCAGCAGTCCCGGGACTGGCTTTTACAATGAGCAGTTCTTC. The encoded protein is CASSPGTGFYNEQFF.